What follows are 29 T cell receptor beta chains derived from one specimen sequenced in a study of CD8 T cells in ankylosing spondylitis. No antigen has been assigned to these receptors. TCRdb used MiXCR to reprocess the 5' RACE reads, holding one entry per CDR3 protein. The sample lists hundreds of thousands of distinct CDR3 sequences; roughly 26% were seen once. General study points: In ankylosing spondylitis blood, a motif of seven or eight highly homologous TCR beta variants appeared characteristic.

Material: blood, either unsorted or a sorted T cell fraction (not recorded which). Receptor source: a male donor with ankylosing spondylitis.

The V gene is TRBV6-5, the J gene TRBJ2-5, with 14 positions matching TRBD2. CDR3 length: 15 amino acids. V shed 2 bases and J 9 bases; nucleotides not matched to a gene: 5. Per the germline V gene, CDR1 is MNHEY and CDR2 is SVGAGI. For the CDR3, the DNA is TGTGCCAGCAGTTACCATGGACTAGCGGGAGGTTCCCAGTACTTC. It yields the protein CASSYHGLAGGSQYF.

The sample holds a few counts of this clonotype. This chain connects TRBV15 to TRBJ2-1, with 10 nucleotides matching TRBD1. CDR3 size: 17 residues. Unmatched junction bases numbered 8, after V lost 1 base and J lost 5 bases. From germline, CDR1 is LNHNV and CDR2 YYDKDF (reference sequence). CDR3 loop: CATSRGLRGTGDNEQFF. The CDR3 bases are TGTGCCACCAGCAGAGGCCTTCGCGGGACAGGGGACAATGAGCAGTTCTTC.

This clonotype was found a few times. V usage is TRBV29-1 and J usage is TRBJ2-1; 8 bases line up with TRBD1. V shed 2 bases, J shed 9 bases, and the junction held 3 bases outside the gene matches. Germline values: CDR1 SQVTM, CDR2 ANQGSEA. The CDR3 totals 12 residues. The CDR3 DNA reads TGCAGCGTTGAAACGACAGGGGTTGAGCAGTTCTTC. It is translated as CSVETTGVEQFF.

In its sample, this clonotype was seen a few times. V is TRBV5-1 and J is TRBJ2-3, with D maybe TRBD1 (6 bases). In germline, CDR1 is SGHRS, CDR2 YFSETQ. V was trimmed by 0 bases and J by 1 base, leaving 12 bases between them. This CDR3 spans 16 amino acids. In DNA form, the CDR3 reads TGCGCCAGCAGCTTGGGCACAGGGCGAGGCACAGATACGCAGTATTTT. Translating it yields CASSLGTGRGTDTQYF.

CDR3 coding DNA: TGTGCCAGCAGTTTAGCGGGAGGGGCAATCAATGAGCAGTTCTTC. This gives the protein CASSLAGGAINEQFF. The chain has TRBV12-3 or TRBV12-4 and TRBJ2-1, with 7 bases that match TRBD2. V shed 0 bases, J shed 6 bases, and the junction held 5 bases outside the gene matches. The length of the CDR3 is 15 residues.

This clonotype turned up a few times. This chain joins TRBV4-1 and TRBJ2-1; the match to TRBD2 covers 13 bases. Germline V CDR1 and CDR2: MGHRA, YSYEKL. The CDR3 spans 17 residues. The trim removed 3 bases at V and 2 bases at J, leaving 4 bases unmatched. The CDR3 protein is CASSHVTSGRAYNEQFF. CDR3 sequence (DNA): TGCGCCAGCAGCCATGTAACTAGCGGGAGGGCCTACAATGAGCAGTTCTTC.

The CDR3 spells CASSVQGEDGYTF. The CDR3 DNA reads TGTGCCAGCAGTGTACAGGGAGAAGATGGCTACACCTTC. This chain uses TRBV6-1 with TRBJ1-2, with a tentative D call TRBD1 (6 bases). From germline, CDR1 is MNHNS and CDR2 SASEGT. Trimming removed 4 bases from V and 6 bases from J, with 12 bases in between. The CDR3 loop spans 13 amino acids.

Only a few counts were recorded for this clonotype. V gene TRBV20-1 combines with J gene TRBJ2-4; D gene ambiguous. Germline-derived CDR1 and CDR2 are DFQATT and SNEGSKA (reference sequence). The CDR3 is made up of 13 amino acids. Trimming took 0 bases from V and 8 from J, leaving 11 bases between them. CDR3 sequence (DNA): TGCAGTGCTAGAGATCTAGGGCGCGACATTCAGTACTTC. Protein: CSARDLGRDIQYF.

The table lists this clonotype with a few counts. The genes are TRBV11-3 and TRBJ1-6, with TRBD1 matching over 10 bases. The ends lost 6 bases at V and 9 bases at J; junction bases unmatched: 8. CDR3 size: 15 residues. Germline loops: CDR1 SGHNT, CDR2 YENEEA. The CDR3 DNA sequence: TGTGCCAGCAGGGAGATGACAGGGGGCGGTTCACCCCTCCACTTT. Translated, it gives CASREMTGGGSPLHF.

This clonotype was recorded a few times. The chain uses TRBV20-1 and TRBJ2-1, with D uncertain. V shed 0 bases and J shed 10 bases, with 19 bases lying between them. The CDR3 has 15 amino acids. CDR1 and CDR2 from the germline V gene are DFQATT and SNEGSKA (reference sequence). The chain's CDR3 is CSARESAAKAREQFF. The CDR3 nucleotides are TGCAGTGCTAGAGAGTCGGCGGCTAAGGCCAGGGAGCAGTTCTTC.

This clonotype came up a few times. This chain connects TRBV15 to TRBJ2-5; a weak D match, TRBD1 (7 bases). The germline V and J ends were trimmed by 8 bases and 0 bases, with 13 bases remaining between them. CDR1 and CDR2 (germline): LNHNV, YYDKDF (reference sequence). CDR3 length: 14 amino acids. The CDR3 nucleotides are TGTGCCACCCAGGGGGGCCGTTACCAAGAGACCCAGTACTTC. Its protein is CATQGGRYQETQYF.

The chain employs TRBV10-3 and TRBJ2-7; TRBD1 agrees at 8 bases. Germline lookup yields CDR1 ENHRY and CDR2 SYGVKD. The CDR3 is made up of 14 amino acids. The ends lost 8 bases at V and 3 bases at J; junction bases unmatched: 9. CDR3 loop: CAIGRTGTGYEQYF. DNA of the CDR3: TGTGCCATCGGCAGGACAGGGACGGGCTACGAGCAGTACTTC.

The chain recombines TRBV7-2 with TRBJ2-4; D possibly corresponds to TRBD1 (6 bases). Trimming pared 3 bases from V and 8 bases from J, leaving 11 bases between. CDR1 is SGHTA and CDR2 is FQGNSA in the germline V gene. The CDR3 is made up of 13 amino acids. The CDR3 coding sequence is TGTGCCAGCAGCTTGGGACAAGAGGACATTCAGTACTTC. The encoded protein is CASSLGQEDIQYF.

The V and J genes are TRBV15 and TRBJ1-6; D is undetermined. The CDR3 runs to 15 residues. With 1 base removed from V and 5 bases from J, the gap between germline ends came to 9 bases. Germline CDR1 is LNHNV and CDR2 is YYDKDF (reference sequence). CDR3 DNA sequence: TGTGCCACCAGCAGAGTCAGCGCTAATAATTCACCCCTCCACTTT. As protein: CATSRVSANNSPLHF.

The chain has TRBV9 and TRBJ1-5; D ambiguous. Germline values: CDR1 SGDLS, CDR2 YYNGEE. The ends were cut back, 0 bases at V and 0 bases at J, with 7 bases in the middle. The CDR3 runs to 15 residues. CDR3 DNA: TGTGCCAGCAGCGTAGACTCCTATAGCAATCAGCCCCAGCATTTT. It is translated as CASSVDSYSNQPQHF. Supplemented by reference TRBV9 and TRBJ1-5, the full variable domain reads DSGVTQTPKHLITATGQRVTLRCSPRSGDLSVYWYQQSLDQGLQFLIQYYNGEERAKGNILERFSAQQFPDLHSELNLSSLELGDSALYFCASSVDSYSNQPQHFGDGTRLSIL.

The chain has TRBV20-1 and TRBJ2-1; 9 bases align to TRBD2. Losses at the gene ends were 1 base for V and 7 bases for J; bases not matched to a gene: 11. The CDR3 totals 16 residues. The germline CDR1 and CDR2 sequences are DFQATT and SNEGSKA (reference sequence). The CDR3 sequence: CSARGAAGGPTNEQFF. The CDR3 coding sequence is TGCAGTGCTAGAGGAGCCGCGGGAGGGCCGACGAATGAGCAGTTCTTC.

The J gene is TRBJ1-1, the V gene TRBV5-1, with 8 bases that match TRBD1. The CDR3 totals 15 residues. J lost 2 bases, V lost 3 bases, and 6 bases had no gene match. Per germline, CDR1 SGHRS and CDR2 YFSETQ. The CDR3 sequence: CASSSAGTGNTEAFF. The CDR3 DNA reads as TGCGCCAGCAGCTCCGCCGGGACAGGTAACACTGAAGCTTTCTTT.

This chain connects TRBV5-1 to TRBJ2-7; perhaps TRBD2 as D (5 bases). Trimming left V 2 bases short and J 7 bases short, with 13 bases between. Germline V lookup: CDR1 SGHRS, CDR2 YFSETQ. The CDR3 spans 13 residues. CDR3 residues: CASSFVGASEQYF. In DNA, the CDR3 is TGCGCCAGCAGCTTCGTGGGAGCGAGTGAGCAGTACTTC.

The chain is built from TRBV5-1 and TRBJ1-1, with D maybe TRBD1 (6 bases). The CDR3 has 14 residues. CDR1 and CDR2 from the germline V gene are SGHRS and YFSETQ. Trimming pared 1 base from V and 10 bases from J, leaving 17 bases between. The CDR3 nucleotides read TGCGCCAGCAGCTTGTCTGGACAGCCTGAGGGAGCTTTCTTT. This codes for CASSLSGQPEGAFF. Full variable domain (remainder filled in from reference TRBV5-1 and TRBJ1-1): KAGVTQTPRYLIKTRGQQVTLSCSPISGHRSVSWYQQTPGQGLQFLFEYFSETQRNKGNFPGRFSGRQFSNSRSEMNVSTLELGDSALYLCASSLSGQPEGAFFGQGTRLTVV.

The CDR3 DNA follows: TGTGCCAGCTCACCACTTGGACTCTGGCAGTTCTTC. It is translated as CASSPLGLWQFF. The gene calls are TRBV18 and TRBJ2-1; the D gene is possibly TRBD2 (5 bases). The CDR3 sequence is 12 residues long. Germline CDR1 reads KGHSH; CDR2 reads LQKENI. The V end was cut by 1 base, the J end by 12 bases, with 10 bases between.

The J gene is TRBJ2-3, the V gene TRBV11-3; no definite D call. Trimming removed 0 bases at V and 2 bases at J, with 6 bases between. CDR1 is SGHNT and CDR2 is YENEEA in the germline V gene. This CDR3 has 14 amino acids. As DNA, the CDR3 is TGTGCCAGCAGCTTAGAATCAGTCACAGATACGCAGTATTTT. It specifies CASSLESVTDTQYF.

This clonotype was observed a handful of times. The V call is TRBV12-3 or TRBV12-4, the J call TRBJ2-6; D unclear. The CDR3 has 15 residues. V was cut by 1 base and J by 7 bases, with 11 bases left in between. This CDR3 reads CASSLGALSANVLTF. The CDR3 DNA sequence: TGTGCCAGCAGTTTAGGTGCCCTGAGCGCCAACGTCCTGACTTTC.

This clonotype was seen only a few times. The CDR3 is CAISEGEDQETQYF. The CDR3 region has the DNA TGTGCCATCAGTGAGGGGGAGGATCAAGAGACCCAGTACTTC. This chain links TRBV10-3 with TRBJ2-5; a possible D gene is TRBD2 (6 bases). This CDR3 comprises 14 residues. Germline V gene data show CDR1 as ENHRY and CDR2 as SYGVKD. V gave up 2 bases and J gave up 2 bases, with 9 bases separating them.

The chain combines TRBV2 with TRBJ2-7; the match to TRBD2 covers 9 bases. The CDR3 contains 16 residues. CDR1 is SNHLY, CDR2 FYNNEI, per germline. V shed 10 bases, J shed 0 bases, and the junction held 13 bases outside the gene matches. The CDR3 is CATVGPSGVSSYEQYF. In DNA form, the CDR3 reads TGTGCCACTGTCGGGCCTAGCGGGGTTAGCTCCTACGAGCAGTACTTC.

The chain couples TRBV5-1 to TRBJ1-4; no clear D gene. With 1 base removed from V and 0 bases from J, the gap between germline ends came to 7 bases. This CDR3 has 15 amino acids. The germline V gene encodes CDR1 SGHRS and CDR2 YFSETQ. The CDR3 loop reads CASSLPGTTNEKLFF. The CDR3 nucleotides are TGCGCCAGCAGCTTGCCGGGAACAACTAATGAAAAACTGTTTTTT.

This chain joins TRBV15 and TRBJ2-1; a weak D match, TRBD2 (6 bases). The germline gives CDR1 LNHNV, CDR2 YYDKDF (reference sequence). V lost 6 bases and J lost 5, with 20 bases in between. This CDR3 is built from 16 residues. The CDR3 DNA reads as TGTGCCACCAGGTTAGGAGGAGGGCCTTTCAACAATGAGCAGTTCTTC. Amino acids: CATRLGGGPFNNEQFF.

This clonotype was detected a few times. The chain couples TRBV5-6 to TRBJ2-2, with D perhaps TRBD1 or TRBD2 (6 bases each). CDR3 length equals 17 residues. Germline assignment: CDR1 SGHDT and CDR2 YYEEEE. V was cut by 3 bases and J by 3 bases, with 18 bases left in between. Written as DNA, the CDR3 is TGTGCCAGCAGCTCCGTCCGGGGGCGGGTTTACACCGGGGAGCTGTTTTTT. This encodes CASSSVRGRVYTGELFF. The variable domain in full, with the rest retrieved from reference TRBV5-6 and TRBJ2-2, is DAGVTQSPTHLIKTRGQQVTLRCSPKSGHDTVSWYQQALGQGPQFIFQYYEEEERQRGNFPDRFSGHQFPNYSSELNVNALLLGDSALYLCASSSVRGRVYTGELFFGEGSRLTVL.

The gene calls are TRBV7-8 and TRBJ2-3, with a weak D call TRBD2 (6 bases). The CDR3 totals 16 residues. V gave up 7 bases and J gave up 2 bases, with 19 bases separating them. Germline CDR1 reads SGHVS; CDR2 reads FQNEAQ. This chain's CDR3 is CASTSQWAGTTDTQYF. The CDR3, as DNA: TGTGCCAGCACCTCCCAATGGGCGGGAACCACAGATACGCAGTATTTT.

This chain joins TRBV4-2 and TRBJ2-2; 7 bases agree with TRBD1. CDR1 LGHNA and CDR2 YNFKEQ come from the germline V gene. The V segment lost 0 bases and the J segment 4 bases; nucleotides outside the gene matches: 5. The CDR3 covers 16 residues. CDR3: CASSQDGGQSTGELFF. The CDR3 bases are TGTGCCAGCAGCCAAGATGGGGGACAGAGCACCGGGGAGCTGTTTTTT.